Listed below are T cell receptor beta chains from one sample, sequenced in a study of regulatory T cells in long-lasting Graves disease. Each CDR3 protein is one row after TCRdb ran MiXCR on the multiplex PCR reads. Of about 300,000 distinct CDR3 sequences listed, 15% to 20% were seen once; the top ten hold about 38%. The input for sequencing was peripheral blood mononuclear cells (PBMCs), taken at new diagnosis, from a patient treated with antithyroid drugs. The source is a female donor with Graves disease. Each CDR3 is given with its conserved first and last residue. A D gene is named only where the DNA matches it firmly. The size field is filled for only some rows; it gives once, few, many or a size class.

d_call clone_size j_call v_call cdr3_aa cdr3_nt
TRBD2 NA TRBJ2-1 TRBV20-1 CSAHLAGRDNEQFF TGCAGTGCTCATCTAGCGGGAAGAGACAATGAGCAGTTCTTC
NA many TRBJ1-2 TRBV19 CASSPATEWGQGGSNYGYTF TGTGCCAGTAGCCCCGCGACCGAATGGGGGCAGGGAGGCAGTAACTATGGCTACACCTTC
TRBD2 many TRBJ2-1 TRBV27 CASTMRGRTSGAQSSYNEQFF TGTGCCAGCACCATGAGGGGGAGGACTAGCGGGGCCCAGAGCTCCTACAATGAGCAGTTCTTC
NA many TRBJ2-3 TRBV19 CASMNSMASTDTQYF TGTGCCAGTATGAACTCTATGGCTAGCACAGATACGCAGTATTTT
NA many TRBJ2-7 TRBV10-3 CAISESPLKDTYEQYF TGTGCCATCAGTGAGTCGCCTCTAAAGGACACCTACGAGCAGTACTTC
TRBD2 many TRBJ2-7 TRBV14 CASRSTSGKYEQYF TGTGCCAGCAGATCGACTAGCGGAAAATACGAGCAGTACTTC
TRBD1 many TRBJ2-7 TRBV20-1 CSAIPDRSSYEQYF TGCAGTGCTATCCCGGACAGGTCTTCCTACGAGCAGTACTTC
TRBD2 once TRBJ2-7 TRBV5-1 CASSSEGGRTSAEQYF TGCGCCAGCAGCTCGGAGGGCGGGAGAACCTCCGCGGAGCAGTACTTC
NA many TRBJ1-1 TRBV19 CASSSARMGPEAFF TGTGCCAGTAGTTCCGCCCGAATGGGCCCTGAAGCTTTCTTT
NA many TRBJ2-3 TRBV19 CASSIDRTSTDTQYF TGTGCCAGTAGTATCGACAGGACCAGCACAGATACGCAGTATTTT
NA many TRBJ2-5 TRBV14 CASSRQQGETQYF TGTGCCAGCAGCCGGCAACAGGGTGAGACCCAGTACTTC
TRBD1 many TRBJ1-2 TRBV27 CASQGGGVYSGYTF TGTGCCAGCCAGGGGGGGGGGGTTTACTCTGGCTACACCTTC
TRBD1 many TRBJ2-6 TRBV7-6 CASRDTGAGANVLTF TGTGCCAGCAGGGATACAGGGGCTGGGGCCAACGTCCTGACTTTC
NA NA TRBJ2-3 TRBV6-1 CASGEDTDTQYF TGTGCCAGCGGAGAGGACACAGATACGCAGTATTTT
NA many TRBJ2-2 TRBV3-1 CASSPGGSRELFF TGTGCCAGCAGCCCTGGGGGGTCCAGGGAGCTGTTTTTT
TRBD1 few TRBJ2-7 TRBV11-3 CASSPSDRGHEQYF TGTGCCAGCAGCCCGTCGGACAGGGGGCACGAGCAGTACTTC
TRBD1 many TRBJ2-2 TRBV27 CASSTGGGEIWLFF TGTGCCAGCAGTACAGGGGGCGGTGAAATTTGGCTGTTTTTT
NA many TRBJ2-2 TRBV6-1 CASIKSWGNTGELFF TGTGCCAGCATAAAATCCTGGGGGAACACCGGGGAGCTGTTTTTT
TRBD2 NA TRBJ2-7 TRBV18 CASSPGLAGVYDQYF TGTGCCAGCTCACCCGGACTAGCGGGAGTGTATGATCAGTACTTC
TRBD1 NA TRBJ2-7 TRBV7-9 CASSNWPEGASYEQYF TGTGCCAGCAGCAACTGGCCCGAGGGGGCATCCTACGAGCAGTACTTC
NA many TRBJ2-3 TRBV6-5 CASSYGGTQYF TGTGCCAGCAGTTACGGGGGTACGCAGTATTTT
NA NA TRBJ1-5 TRBV5-5 CASTSASQGQPQHF TGTGCCAGCACCTCCGCCAGCCAGGGTCAGCCCCAGCATTTT
NA many TRBJ1-1 TRBV30 CAWSVLQLNTEAFF TGTGCCTGGAGTGTATTACAATTGAACACTGAAGCTTTCTTT
TRBD2 many TRBJ2-1 TRBV19 CASSGRGRDDEQFF TGTGCCAGTAGTGGCCGGGGGAGGGACGATGAGCAGTTCTTC
TRBD2 many TRBJ2-7 TRBV11-2 CASLTRGGQQYF TGTGCCAGCCTTACCCGGGGGGGGCAGCAGTACTTC
NA NA TRBJ2-1 TRBV5-1 CASTPMRDASDEQFF TGCGCCAGCACCCCTATGCGGGATGCGTCCGATGAGCAGTTCTTC
TRBD1 NA TRBJ2-7 TRBV6-5 CASSYTRDRGSYEQYF TGTGCCAGCAGTTACACCCGGGACAGGGGATCCTACGAGCAGTACTTC
TRBD1 many TRBJ2-3 TRBV28 CASSLPGTGVNTDTQYF TGTGCCAGCAGTTTACCCGGGACAGGGGTGAACACAGATACGCAGTATTTT
NA NA TRBJ2-7 TRBV2 CASRNWGQVWYEQYF TGTGCCAGCAGGAACTGGGGGCAGGTGTGGTACGAGCAGTACTTC
NA many TRBJ2-6 TRBV28 CASSLPLGQGIGGANVLTF TGTGCCAGCAGTCTACCTCTGGGGCAGGGGATAGGAGGGGCCAACGTCCTGACTTTC
NA many TRBJ2-2 TRBV6-5 CASSYLNTGELFF TGTGCCAGCAGTTACCTAAACACCGGGGAGCTGTTTTTT
TRBD1 many TRBJ2-3 TRBV20-1 CSASNRDRGATDTQYF TGCAGTGCTTCGAATCGCGACAGGGGTGCCACAGATACGCAGTATTTT
NA NA TRBJ1-4 TRBV7-9 CASSWALGDGNEKLFF TGTGCCAGCAGCTGGGCCTTAGGTGACGGTAATGAAAAACTGTTTTTT
NA many TRBJ2-7 TRBV5-1 CASSLDLSTYEQYF TGCGCCAGCAGCTTGGACCTGAGCACCTACGAGCAGTACTTC
NA NA TRBJ2-7 TRBV13 CASSLRPGPGISYEQYF TGTGCCAGCAGCTTACGTCCAGGGCCAGGGATCTCCTACGAGCAGTACTTC